The 19 T cell receptor beta chains below were found in one sample sequenced in a study of T cell repertoires in cytomegalovirus infection. TCRdb called the reads again in MiXCR, with one record for every CDR3 protein. This sample yields some 100,000 distinct CDR3 sequences, of which 23% are seen a single time; about 39% belongs to the top ten. Input material: CD8+ T cells from PBMCs. Receptor source: a human donor in good health (CMV status not recorded). Some clones in this sample may be carry-over from other donors' samples.

V and J are TRBV29-1 and TRBJ2-7, with D perhaps matching TRBD1 or TRBD2 (5 bases each). This CDR3 has 13 amino acids. CDR1 is SQVTM and CDR2 is ANQGSEA in the germline V gene. Trimming stripped 6 bases from V and 2 bases from J, with 14 bases between. CDR3 sequence reads: CSVEGPKAYEQYF. The CDR3 DNA reads TGCAGCGTCGAGGGACCTAAGGCCTACGAGCAGTACTTC.

This clonotype appeared a few times. This chain connects TRBV15 to TRBJ2-7, with D possibly matching TRBD2 (6 bases). The V gene's germline CDR1 is LNHNV and CDR2 YYDKDF (reference sequence). V shed 0 bases and J shed 1 base, with 10 bases lying between them. The CDR3 is 15 amino acids. The CDR3 loop is CATSRDAGPSYEQYF. The CDR3 nucleotides are TGTGCCACCAGCAGAGATGCGGGACCTTCCTACGAGCAGTACTTC.

The gene calls are TRBV20-1 and TRBJ1-4; D may be TRBD1 (5 bases). The CDR3 has 16 residues. V was trimmed by 5 bases and J by 10 bases, leaving 26 bases between them. The germline V gene encodes CDR1 DFQATT and CDR2 SNEGSKA (reference sequence). CDR3 in DNA: TGCAGTGCTCCATCGGGGGGTGCGCAGCCACTGAGAAAACTGTTTTTT. This translates into CSAPSGGAQPLRKLFF.

The J gene is TRBJ2-7, the V gene TRBV4-1; 7 positions match TRBD2. The CDR3 totals 14 residues. V trimming: 6 bases; J trimming: 0 bases; junction bases outside the gene matches: 5. Germline V gene lookup returns CDR1 MGHRA and CDR2 YSYEKL. CDR3 in amino acids: CASSDASGSYEQYF. Here the CDR3 DNA reads TGCGCCAGCAGTGACGCTAGCGGCTCCTACGAGCAGTACTTC.

A remark on this clonotype: A read error is possible here, since a much larger clone lies one base away. The rearrangement uses TRBV7-6 and TRBJ1-1; D gene unclear. Germline-derived CDR1 and CDR2 are SGHVS and FNYEAQ. This CDR3 spans 15 amino acids. Trimming pared 1 base from V and 0 bases from J, leaving 9 bases between. CDR3 amino acids: CASSLGKALNTEAFF. DNA for the CDR3: TGTGCCAGCAGCTTAGGGAAGGCGTTGAACACTGAAGCTTTCTTT.

In its sample, this clonotype was seen a few times. The chain combines TRBV12-3 or TRBV12-4 with TRBJ2-3; D possibly matches TRBD1 or TRBD2 (5 bases each). V was cut by 2 bases and J by 0 bases, with 6 bases left in between. The CDR3 has 14 residues. In nucleotides, the CDR3 is TGTGCCAGCAGTTTAAGGGACAGCACAGATACGCAGTATTTT. Translated: CASSLRDSTDTQYF.

The chain is built from TRBV12-3 or TRBV12-4 and TRBJ2-2; 9 bases map to TRBD1. The ends lost 6 bases at V and 0 bases at J; junction bases unmatched: 5. The CDR3 covers 16 residues. The CDR3 loop reads CASSQGQGANTGELFF. The CDR3 coding sequence is TGTGCCAGCAGCCAGGGACAGGGAGCGAACACCGGGGAGCTGTTTTTT.

This clonotype was counted at least ten times. This sequence joins TRBV7-2 and TRBJ1-1; 7 positions agree with TRBD1. Germline CDR1 SGHTA, CDR2 FQGNSA. The CDR3 sequence is 17 residues long. V dropped 8 bases and J dropped 0; count of bases not matched to a gene: 15. The chain's CDR3 is CASPYGLGQLMNTEAFF. CDR3 sequence (DNA): TGTGCCAGCCCTTATGGCTTGGGACAGTTGATGAACACTGAAGCTTTCTTT.

This clonotype was recorded many times. This chain links TRBV27 with TRBJ2-7; D remains unclear. V was cut by 2 bases and J by 2 bases, with 7 bases left in between. The germline gives CDR1 MNHEY, CDR2 SMNVEV (reference sequence). This CDR3 has 13 amino acids. The CDR3 protein is CASSLGPPYEQYF. As DNA, the CDR3 is TGTGCCAGCAGTTTAGGGCCTCCCTACGAGCAGTACTTC.

There are a few counts of this clonotype. The chain joins TRBV6-1 to TRBJ2-1; the D is unclear. From germline, CDR1 is MNHNS and CDR2 SASEGT. The CDR3 is 10 amino acids. V lost 1 base, J lost 8 bases, and 0 bases lay in between. This CDR3 reads CASSEDEQFF. For the CDR3, the DNA is TGTGCCAGCAGTGAAGATGAGCAGTTCTTC.

This clonotype is a singleton in its sample. The rearrangement joins TRBV7-2 to TRBJ2-3; TRBD2 agrees at 11 bases. CDR3 length: 16 residues. The J segment lost 5 bases and the V segment lost 4 bases, leaving 8 bases of the junction unmatched. Germline CDR1 reads SGHTA; CDR2 reads FQGNSA. The DNA for the CDR3 is TGTGCCAGCAGCTCACTAGCGGGGGCTGTAGGAGATACGCAGTATTTT. Translating it yields CASSSLAGAVGDTQYF.

This clonotype was observed a handful of times. V and J are TRBV9 and TRBJ2-1, with D possibly TRBD2 on 6 matching bases. Germline lookup yields CDR1 SGDLS and CDR2 YYNGEE. The V gene lost 3 bases and the J gene lost 5 bases, with 15 bases spanning the gap. The CDR3 runs 15 residues. CDR3 coding DNA: TGTGCCAGCAGCGAGTCAGGGAGGCCCCACAATGAGCAGTTCTTC. As protein: CASSESGRPHNEQFF. Complete variable domain (other parts from reference TRBV9 and TRBJ2-1): DSGVTQTPKHLITATGQRVTLRCSPRSGDLSVYWYQQSLDQGLQFLIQYYNGEERAKGNILERFSAQQFPDLHSELNLSSLELGDSALYFCASSESGRPHNEQFFGPGTRLTVL.

This clonotype was detected ten times or more. The gene calls are TRBV7-8 and TRBJ2-3, with TRBD2 identical over 8 bases. The CDR3 sequence is 16 residues long. The germline CDR1 and CDR2 sequences are SGHVS and FQNEAQ. Germline trimming cut 4 bases from V and 0 bases from J; bases unmatched to any gene: 6. CDR3 nucleotide sequence: TGTGCCAGCAGCTCCGGACTAGCAGGAAGCACAGATACGCAGTATTTT. As protein: CASSSGLAGSTDTQYF. The whole variable domain, remainder taken from reference TRBV7-8 and TRBJ2-3, is GAGVSQSPRYKVAKRGQDVALRCDPISGHVSLFWYQQALGQGPEFLTYFQNEAQLDKSGLPSDRFFAERPEGSVSTLKIQRTQQEDSAVYLCASSSGLAGSTDTQYFGPGTRLTVL.

This clonotype was detected only a few times. The chain joins TRBV6-2 or TRBV6-3 to TRBJ2-7; D unresolved. Trimming cost V 2 bases and J 7 bases, with 6 bases left between them. CDR3 length: 11 amino acids. Germline V gene sequence: CDR1 MNHEY, CDR2 SVGEGT. The CDR3 DNA sequence: TGTGCCAGCAGTTACAATTCAGAGCAGTACTTC. It is translated as CASSYNSEQYF.

This clonotype occurred a few times. The rearrangement links TRBV19 to TRBJ2-6; no clear D gene. Germline V gene sequence: CDR1 LNHDA, CDR2 SQIVND (reference sequence). The CDR3 runs to 13 residues. V lost 8 bases and J lost 0, with 5 bases in between. The CDR3 is CASVNSGANVLTF. Written as DNA, the CDR3 is TGTGCCAGTGTGAACTCTGGGGCCAACGTCCTGACTTTC.

The rearrangement uses TRBV7-9 and TRBJ1-2, with 7 nucleotides matching TRBD1. The V gene's germline CDR1 is SEHNR and CDR2 FQNEAQ (reference sequence). The V gene end was trimmed by 3 bases and the J gene end by 4 bases; junction bases not matched to a gene: 8. This CDR3 has 15 amino acids. The chain's CDR3 is CASSFVTGPTYGYTF. The CDR3, as DNA: TGTGCCAGCAGCTTCGTGACAGGGCCCACCTATGGCTACACCTTC. Variable domain in full (rest from reference TRBV7-9 and TRBJ1-2): DTGVSQNPRHKITKRGQNVTFRCDPISEHNRLYWYRQTLGQGPEFLTYFQNEAQLEKSRLLSDRFSAERPKGSFSTLEIQRTEQGDSAMYLCASSFVTGPTYGYTFGSGTRLTVV.

J is TRBJ2-4 and V is TRBV28; 9 bases match TRBD1. With 10 bases clipped from V and 8 bases from J, the junction kept 12 bases outside the gene matches. Germline V gene lookup returns CDR1 MDHEN and CDR2 SYDVKM. CDR3 size: 14 residues. The CDR3 sequence: CATALLGTGYIQYF. The CDR3 bases are TGTGCCACCGCCCTTCTAGGGACAGGGTACATTCAGTACTTC. Full variable domain (missing parts from reference TRBV28 and TRBJ2-4): DVKVTQSSRYLVKRTGEKVFLECVQDMDHENMFWYRQDPGLGLRLIYFSYDVKMKEKGDIPEGYSVSREKKERFSLILESASTNQTSMYLCATALLGTGYIQYFGAGTRLSVL.

This clonotype was counted at least ten times. CDR3 sequence (DNA): TGTGCCAGCAGCTCCGACCACAGAGCGGGGGCTTACAATGAGCAGTTCTTC. As protein: CASSSDHRAGAYNEQFF. The rearrangement links TRBV7-2 to TRBJ2-1; 8 bases map to TRBD2. The CDR3 has 17 amino acids. From germline, CDR1 is SGHTA and CDR2 FQGNSA. J was trimmed by 4 bases and V by 4 bases; bases with no gene match: 12.

This chain joins TRBV28 and TRBJ1-2; D remains unclear. V was trimmed by 3 bases and J by 3 bases, leaving 8 bases between them. Germline V gene data show CDR1 as MDHEN and CDR2 as SYDVKM. CDR3 size: 13 residues. The CDR3 DNA sequence: TGTGCCAGCAGTTTCCCGGATCACTATGGCTACACCTTC. It encodes CASSFPDHYGYTF.